This T cell receptor beta chain was observed in a study of cytomegalovirus exposure and HLA in healthy donors. Study as a whole: Early released data had roughly 81 million unique TCRs, all coming from HLA-typed donors. Study-wide findings and caveats: Analysis performed later showed TCR beta chains linked to HLA being more clonally expanded than equally common others. Reportedly, TCR beta sequences accurately predicted HLA-A and HLA-B alleles in most subjects. The likely explanation for a cluster of highly shared sequence variants was sequencing artifact.

Concerning this clone: Its cognate antigen is unknown.

Germline CDR1 and CDR2: MGHDK and SYGVNS. The CDR3 has 17 amino acids. The V end lost 1 base, the J end lost 0 bases, and 15 bases lay between the germline ends. Primers for the PCR totalled 60 Vbeta and 13 Jbeta. Profiling relied on immunoSEQ multiplex PCR, and the TCRdb table lists in-frame clones only, not all of them. The top ten clones hold roughly 4.7% of a sample with about 150,000 clones, around 75% of them seen once. Sequencing was performed on PBMCs. The receptor's source is a man between 60 and 75 years old in good health and CMV-seronegative. The chain is built from TRBV25-1 and TRBJ1-2, with D perhaps matching TRBD1 (6 bases). DNA of the CDR3: TGTGCCAGCAGTGAATCCCTGGGACATCTAGCTAACTATGGCTACACCTTC. Translation: CASSESLGHLANYGYTF.